A single sample is the source of the 17 T cell receptor beta chains below, sequenced in a study of blood T cell repertoires in COVID-19 (TCRdb year 2020). To prepare the library, the immunoSEQ multiplex PCR assay was applied. As stored in TCRdb, this immuneACCESS dataset retains in-frame rearrangements with V and J assigned. A fraction of the clones does not appear; measured against another copy, unresolved V genes explain less than half of the discrepancy, and the remainder lacks a known reason. Counted in this sample were some 77,000 clones; about four fifths of them appeared once. The top ten clonotypes cover more than 20% of the sample. Sequenced: peripheral blood. The receptors shown here come from a woman in her 70s with acute or convalescent COVID-19.

The V and J genes are TRBV5-1 and TRBJ1-4; D call uncertain. The CDR3 has 15 residues. CDR1 SGHRS and CDR2 YFSETQ come from the germline V gene. V was trimmed by 4 bases and J by 4 bases, leaving 14 bases between them. The CDR3 nucleotides read TGCGCCAGCAGCAAAGGACGGGGAGTTAATGAAAAACTGTTTTTT. It codes for CASSKGRGVNEKLFF.

The chain employs TRBV11-3 and TRBJ2-2; no clear D. With 1 base removed from V and 7 bases from J, the gap between germline ends came to 10 bases. Germline V gene sequence: CDR1 SGHNT, CDR2 YENEEA. This CDR3 spans 14 amino acids. CDR3 nucleotide sequence: TGTGCCAGCAGCTTAGGCTTCATCGGCGGGGAGCTGTTTTTT. Translation: CASSLGFIGGELFF.

The chain couples TRBV7-2 to TRBJ2-2, with 10 bases matching TRBD1. Germline assignment: CDR1 SGHTA and CDR2 FQGNSA. V shed 4 bases and J 6 bases; nucleotides not matched to a gene: 5. This CDR3 comprises 15 residues. Here the CDR3 DNA reads TGTGCCAGCAGCTCTCGGACAGGGGGGTCCGGGGAGCTGTTTTTT. Translated: CASSSRTGGSGELFF.

This clone occurred a few times. J is TRBJ2-7 and V is TRBV19; 14 nucleotides agree with TRBD2. Germline assignment: CDR1 LNHDA and CDR2 SQIVND (reference sequence). This CDR3 spans 15 amino acids. Unmatched junction bases numbered 5, after V lost 6 bases and J lost 4 bases. CDR3 sequence (DNA): TGTGCCAGTAGAACGGGACTAGCGGGAGCTTACGAGCAGTACTTC. This sequence encodes CASRTGLAGAYEQYF.

The chain combines TRBV15 with TRBJ2-4; 10 nucleotides agree with TRBD1. The germline V gene has CDR1 LNHNV and CDR2 YYDKDF (reference sequence). V was clipped by 0 bases and J by 0 bases; unmatched bases: 8. This CDR3 contains 19 residues. CDR3 nucleotides: TGTGCCACCAGCAGAGATGGGGACAGGGGACTTCTAGCCAAAAACATTCAGTACTTC. Its protein product is CATSRDGDRGLLAKNIQYF.

To note about this clone: The sample holds other DNA sequences that translate to the same CDR3. This chain connects TRBV30 to TRBJ1-3; D is perhaps TRBD1 (5 bases). V was cut by 1 base and J by 0 bases, with 13 bases left in between. This CDR3 spans 16 amino acids. Germline CDR1 reads GTSNPN; CDR2 reads SVGIG (reference sequence). CDR3 sequence: CAWSEGHLNSGNTIYF. Here the CDR3 DNA reads TGTGCCTGGAGTGAGGGGCACCTAAACTCTGGAAACACCATATATTTT. Combining the CDR3 with reference TRBV30 and TRBJ1-3 gives the whole variable domain SQTIHQWPATLVQPVGSPLSLECTVEGTSNPNLYWYRQAAGRGLQLLFYSVGIGQISSEVPQNLSASRPQDRQFILSSKKLLLSDSGFYLCAWSEGHLNSGNTIYFGEGSWLTVV.

J is TRBJ1-4 and V is TRBV19, with D unresolved. The CDR3 covers 17 residues. Germline CDR1 and CDR2: LNHDA and SQIVND (reference sequence). Trimming pared 5 bases from V and 0 bases from J, leaving 16 bases between. CDR3 protein: CASSEPDGLATNEKLFF. In nucleotides, the CDR3 is TGTGCCAGTAGTGAACCGGACGGACTTGCAACTAATGAAAAACTGTTTTTT.

V and J are TRBV6-5 and TRBJ1-6; 9 bases fit TRBD1. This CDR3 has 15 amino acids. Germline CDR1 and CDR2: MNHEY and SVGAGI. With 4 bases clipped from V and 7 bases from J, the junction kept 5 bases outside the gene matches. CDR3 DNA: TGTGCCAGCAGTTTCTACAGGGGGCGGAATTCACCCCTCCACTTT. It specifies CASSFYRGRNSPLHF.

The chain couples TRBV28 to TRBJ1-2; 9 nucleotides line up with TRBD1. V lost 4 bases to trimming and J lost 4 bases; unmatched junction nucleotides: 7. Per germline, CDR1 MDHEN and CDR2 SYDVKM. The CDR3 is 15 amino acids. In DNA form, the CDR3 reads TGTGCCAGCAGTTCCAACAGGGGGCATGGCTATGGCTACACCTTC. It codes for CASSSNRGHGYGYTF.

The chain couples TRBV3-1 (or the pseudogene TRBV3-2) to TRBJ2-3; the match to TRBD2 covers 12 bases. Germline V gives CDR1 LGHDT, CDR2 YNNKEL (reference sequence). The CDR3 has 14 amino acids. V was pared by 6 bases and J by 5 bases, with 3 bases of the junction left unmatched. CDR3 sequence: CASRPTSGGDTQYF. The DNA of the CDR3 is TGTGCCAGCAGGCCGACTAGCGGGGGAGATACGCAGTATTTT.

This chain links TRBV3-1 (or the pseudogene TRBV3-2) with TRBJ2-1; D perhaps matches TRBD2 (6 bases). The CDR3 consists of 12 residues. The V gene lost 4 bases and the J gene lost 10 bases, with 11 bases spanning the gap. Per germline, CDR1 LGHDT and CDR2 YNNKEL (reference sequence). The chain's CDR3 is CASSLHGGEQFF. CDR3 in DNA: TGTGCCAGCAGCCTACACGGAGGGGAGCAGTTCTTC.

Here the CDR3 reads CASSHHTLTDTQYF. CDR3 DNA sequence: TGTGCCAGCAGCCATCATACTCTCACAGATACGCAGTATTTT. The chain carries TRBV3-1 (or the pseudogene TRBV3-2) and TRBJ2-3; D gene unclear. The V gene lost 3 bases and the J gene lost 2 bases, with 9 bases spanning the gap. Per the germline V gene, CDR1 is LGHDT and CDR2 is YNNKEL (reference sequence). This CDR3 contains 14 residues.

A single count supports this clone. V is TRBV7-2 and J is TRBJ2-5, with unresolved D. The CDR3 is 13 residues long. The V gene's germline CDR1 is SGHTA and CDR2 FQGNSA. Trimming took 3 bases from V and 9 from J, leaving 14 bases between them. The CDR3 spells CASSFAQPLAQYF. CDR3 sequence (DNA): TGTGCCAGCAGCTTCGCACAACCCCTGGCCCAGTACTTC.

The chain couples TRBV27 to TRBJ1-4, with 12 bases that match TRBD1. The CDR3 runs 16 residues. The germline V gene has CDR1 MNHEY and CDR2 SMNVEV (reference sequence). V shed 3 bases and J 6 bases; nucleotides not matched to a gene: 5. The CDR3 loop is CASSFRDRGPHEKLFF. For the CDR3, the DNA is TGTGCCAGCAGTTTCCGGGACAGGGGGCCCCATGAAAAACTGTTTTTT.

The chain couples TRBV10-3 to TRBJ2-2, with D maybe TRBD1 (6 bases). This CDR3 has 14 amino acids. Germline CDR1 reads ENHRY; CDR2 reads SYGVKD. The V and J ends lost 10 bases and 3 bases respectively, with 15 bases between them. The CDR3 spells CATGGGQYTGELFF. The CDR3 DNA reads as TGTGCCACTGGTGGGGGCCAGTACACCGGGGAGCTGTTTTTT.

This clone was seen a few times. The chain uses TRBV21-1 and TRBJ2-3; TRBD2, as called in the table, went unchecked against the DNA. TRBV21-1 is recorded as a pseudogene. CDR3 length: 16 amino acids. The CDR3 nucleotides are TGTGCCAGCAGCACGGCGGAACCTTTTAGCACAGATACGCAGTATTTT. Translation: CASSTAEPFSTDTQYF.

This clone was seen many times. Other DNA sequences from this sample encode an identical CDR3 as well. The V gene is TRBV7-2, the J gene TRBJ1-1, with D maybe TRBD1 (5 bases). The CDR3 runs to 14 residues. V was trimmed by 1 base and J by 5 bases, leaving 11 bases between them. The germline V gene has CDR1 SGHTA and CDR2 FQGNSA. In DNA, the CDR3 is TGTGCCAGCAGCTTAGGTGGGGCAGGAACTGAAGCTTTCTTT. Encoded protein: CASSLGGAGTEAFF.